This TCR beta chain comes out of a study of breast tumors, draining lymph nodes, adjacent tissues. The study, taken as a whole, reports: The lymph node origin of tumor T cells was framed as consistent with a hypothesis, not demonstrated. The data were judged consistent with most tumor T cells coming from lymph node and expanding in tumor.

Ten or more counts support this clonotype. Its antigen remains unidentified. The lymph nodes were axillary draining lymph nodes from breast cancer patients. The CDR3 extends over 11 amino acids. Per the germline V gene, CDR1 is DFQATT and CDR2 is SNEGSKA (reference sequence). V lost 6 bases to trimming and J lost 6 bases, with 9 bases between them. TCRdb re-analysed the multiplex PCR reads in MiXCR, keeping a single row per CDR3 protein. The table shows about 140,000 distinct CDR3 sequences, with about 30% occurring only once. The material sequenced was axillary lymph node tissue. The sequence was obtained from a female donor with breast cancer. Some clones in this sample may be carry-over from other donors' samples. V gene TRBV20-1 combines with J gene TRBJ2-4; D perhaps matches TRBD2 (5 bases). CDR3 region: CSAPLANIQYF. In nucleotides, the CDR3 is TGCAGTGCCCCCCTAGCAAACATTCAGTACTTC.